The 21 T cell receptor beta chains reported below all come from one sample, sequenced in a study of T-cell reconstitution after alpha-beta-depleted transplantation in children. The library targeted TCRbeta and was prepared with unique molecular identifiers. TCRdb passed the PCR reads through MiXCR, listing each CDR3 protein once. The sample lists 250,000 to 300,000 distinct CDR3 sequences; over 9.5% were seen once. Sequencing was performed on PBMCs, taken before TCRalphabeta/CD19-depleted stem cell transplant. The origin of the receptors is a boy in the first two years of life with acute myeloid leukemia, due to receive a stem cell transplant.

V gene TRBV29-1 combines with J gene TRBJ2-7, with D possibly matching TRBD1 (5 bases). Germline V lookup: CDR1 SQVTM, CDR2 ANQGSEA. Trimming took off 4 bases at V and 3 bases at J, with 7 bases between the two ends. CDR3 length: 11 residues. CDR3 DNA: TGCAGCGTTGTTCAGGGCTACGAGCAGTACTTC. Residues: CSVVQGYEQYF.

CDR3 loop: CASSFRGEAEQYF. As DNA, the CDR3 is TGTGCCAGCAGTTTCCGCGGAGAGGCCGAGCAGTACTTC. The genes are TRBV28 and TRBJ2-7, with D unclear. The CDR3 extends over 13 amino acids. V was pared by 3 bases and J by 6 bases, with 12 bases between. Germline V gene data show CDR1 as MDHEN and CDR2 as SYDVKM. The full variable domain, rest sourced from reference TRBV28 and TRBJ2-7, is DVKVTQSSRYLVKRTGEKVFLECVQDMDHENMFWYRQDPGLGLRLIYFSYDVKMKEKGDIPEGYSVSREKKERFSLILESASTNQTSMYLCASSFRGEAEQYFGPGTRLTVT.

This clonotype was seen many times. The chain is built from TRBV6-6 and TRBJ2-7; tentative D call: TRBD2 (6 bases). The germline V and J ends were trimmed by 4 bases and 3 bases, with 7 bases remaining between them. Germline CDR1 MNHNY, CDR2 SVGAGI (reference sequence). The CDR3 covers 12 residues. The CDR3 region is CASSSDYYEQYF. Here the CDR3 DNA reads TGTGCCAGCAGTTCGGACTACTACGAGCAGTACTTC.

There are many counts of this clonotype. In nucleotides, the CDR3 is TGTGCCAGCAGCCCTCGACTAGCGGGAGGGGGCGAGCAGTACTTC. Protein: CASSPRLAGGGEQYF. The rearrangement joins TRBV7-9 to TRBJ2-7; TRBD2 matches at 14 bases. Germline V gives CDR1 SEHNR, CDR2 FQNEAQ (reference sequence). The CDR3 covers 15 residues. J gave up 6 bases and V 5 bases, and 6 bases lay outside the gene matches.

This clonotype showed up many times. The J gene is TRBJ2-1, the V gene TRBV12-3 or TRBV12-4; D might be TRBD2 (7 bases). V lost 5 bases to trimming and J lost 6 bases, with 14 bases between them. This CDR3 is built from 14 residues. The CDR3 protein is CASSRGARGNEQFF. The CDR3 coding sequence is TGTGCCAGCAGTCGGGGGGCGAGGGGCAATGAGCAGTTCTTC.

There are many counts of this clonotype. The chain joins TRBV28 to TRBJ2-1; tentatively, D is TRBD2 (7 bases). This CDR3 is 16 amino acids long. The V end was cut by 6 bases, the J end by 2 bases, with 17 bases between. From germline, CDR1 is MDHEN and CDR2 SYDVKM. CDR3 loop: CASSLGGGAPYNEQFF. The CDR3 nucleotides read TGTGCCAGCAGCCTTGGAGGGGGGGCCCCCTACAATGAGCAGTTCTTC. Full variable domain (missing parts from reference TRBV28 and TRBJ2-1): DVKVTQSSRYLVKRTGEKVFLECVQDMDHENMFWYRQDPGLGLRLIYFSYDVKMKEKGDIPEGYSVSREKKERFSLILESASTNQTSMYLCASSLGGGAPYNEQFFGPGTRLTVL.

A remark on this clonotype: With a much larger clone just one base away, this may be a read error. The chain recombines TRBV6-5 with TRBJ2-3; possible D gene TRBD1, 7 bases. Germline V gene sequence: CDR1 MNHEY, CDR2 SVGAGI. The CDR3 has 16 residues. The CDR3 loop reads CAGSYLRGEVTDTQYF. CDR3 in DNA: TGTGCCGGCAGTTACCTCAGGGGGGAGGTCACAGATACGCAGTATTTT.

This clonotype was seen ten or more times. The chain uses TRBV21-1 and TRBJ2-1; the DNA was not used to check the table's D call, TRBD1. TRBV21-1 is classified as a pseudogene. The CDR3 sequence is 15 residues long. The CDR3, as DNA: TGTGCCAGCAGCAACCGGGACAGGGTTTCCAATGAGCAGTTCTTC. This sequence encodes CASSNRDRVSNEQFF.

V and J are TRBV19 and TRBJ2-7, with 9 bases identical to TRBD1. CDR3 length: 15 residues. With 7 bases clipped from V and 5 bases from J, the junction kept 12 bases outside the gene matches. Germline V lookup: CDR1 LNHDA, CDR2 SQIVND (reference sequence). The CDR3 nucleotides read TGTGCCAGTACCTCCGGGACAGGGCCACCGGACGAGCAGTACTTC. Translated: CASTSGTGPPDEQYF. Variable domain in full (rest from reference TRBV19 and TRBJ2-7): DGGITQSPKYLFRKEGQNVTLSCEQNLNHDAMYWYRQDPGQGLRLIYYSQIVNDFQKGDIAEGYSVSREKKESFPLTVTSAQKNPTAFYLCASTSGTGPPDEQYFGPGTRLTVT.

This clonotype has at least ten counts. This chain joins TRBV5-1 and TRBJ2-3; no firm D call. The CDR3 length is 14 residues. Deletions cut 7 bases from V and 3 bases from J, with 15 bases between. The V gene's germline CDR1 is SGHRS and CDR2 YFSETQ. The CDR3 DNA follows: TGCGCCAGCCATAAGCCGGATCGGACAGATACGCAGTATTTT. Translated, it gives CASHKPDRTDTQYF.

The sample holds many counts of this clonotype. This chain links TRBV11-2 with TRBJ2-7; D ambiguous. The CDR3 totals 10 residues. Trimming took off 2 bases at V and 4 bases at J, with 0 bases between the two ends. Germline V CDR1 and CDR2: SGHAT, FQNNGV. CDR3 nucleotides: TGTGCCAGCAGCTTATACGAGCAGTACTTC. Its translation is CASSLYEQYF.

This clonotype occurred many times. The chain has TRBV28 and TRBJ2-5, with TRBD2 matching over 8 bases. Germline V lookup: CDR1 MDHEN, CDR2 SYDVKM. The CDR3 is 18 residues long. J was trimmed by 3 bases and V by 2 bases; bases with no gene match: 14. This chain's CDR3 is CASSLIRGAGAVEETQYF. CDR3 sequence (DNA): TGTGCCAGCAGTTTAATTAGAGGAGCGGGAGCGGTGGAAGAGACCCAGTACTTC.

On this clonotype: This may arise from a read error, as a much more abundant clone is one base away. The chain recombines TRBV2 with TRBJ2-5; 9 bases agree with TRBD2. J lost 5 bases, V lost 8 bases, and 21 bases had no gene match. Per germline, CDR1 SNHLY and CDR2 FYNNEI. This CDR3 region has 18 residues. In DNA form, the CDR3 reads TGTGCCAGCTGTCTCGGGACTAGCAGCGCTGGGGGGAGCGAGACCCAGTACTTC. Translation gives CASCLGTSSAGGSETQYF.

The sample holds many counts of this clonotype. The chain employs TRBV20-1 and TRBJ2-1; 7 nucleotides line up with TRBD1. The germline V gene has CDR1 DFQATT and CDR2 SNEGSKA (reference sequence). J was trimmed by 7 bases and V by 5 bases; bases with no gene match: 8. The CDR3 runs 13 residues. The CDR3 protein is CSAVDRVRNEQFF. The CDR3 bases are TGCAGTGCTGTTGACAGGGTAAGGAATGAGCAGTTCTTC.

This clonotype was seen only a few times. The V gene is TRBV7-2, the J gene TRBJ2-7; a weak D match, TRBD2 (6 bases). Trimming took off 1 base at V and 4 bases at J, with 17 bases between the two ends. The CDR3 extends over 16 amino acids. CDR1 is SGHTA, CDR2 FQGNSA, per germline. The CDR3 sequence: CASSLGSLGGIYEQYF. DNA for the CDR3: TGTGCCAGCAGCTTAGGCTCACTCGGCGGGATATACGAGCAGTACTTC.

Comment on this clonotype: This may be a read error: a much more frequent sequence differs by one nucleotide. The conserved closing phenylalanine or tryptophan is absent in this CDR3, likely reflecting a read error. The CDR3 here is CASSFKPLAGPNNEQFS. CDR3 DNA: TGTGCCAGCAGTTTCAAACCTCTAGCGGGGCCGAACAATGAGCAGTTCTCC. This chain uses TRBV12-3 or TRBV12-4 with TRBJ2-1, with 9 nucleotides matching TRBD2. The CDR3 extends over 17 amino acids. Trimming at V came to 3 bases and at J to 5 bases, leaving 11 bases not matched to a gene.

This clonotype has a count of ten or more. The genes are TRBV4-3 and TRBJ2-1, with D perhaps matching TRBD2 (5 bases). From germline, CDR1 is LGHNA and CDR2 YSLEER. V lost 5 bases and J 4 bases, leaving 12 bases between the germline ends. The CDR3 contains 14 residues. CDR3 bases: TGCGCCAGCAGCGAGCGGAGCCCTTACAATGAGCAGTTCTTC. It specifies CASSERSPYNEQFF.

This clonotype was picked up many times. The genes are TRBV20-1 and TRBJ2-5; D might be TRBD2 (6 bases). V was cut by 1 base and J by 2 bases, with 11 bases left in between. Germline CDR1 and CDR2: DFQATT and SNEGSKA (reference sequence). This CDR3 has 14 amino acids. CDR3 DNA: TGCAGTGCTAGAGGGCGGGGTCCTCAAGAGACCCAGTACTTC. Translating gives CSARGRGPQETQYF.

This clonotype was detected many times. This rearrangement joins TRBV3-1 to TRBJ2-3, with TRBD2 identical over 9 bases. J gave up 3 bases and V 0 bases, and 10 bases lay outside the gene matches. CDR1 LGHDT and CDR2 YNNKEL come from the germline V gene (reference sequence). This CDR3 region has 18 residues. The CDR3 DNA is TGTGCCAGCAGCCAAGATAGGGCGGCGGGAGGGCTGACAGATACGCAGTATTTT. Amino acid sequence: CASSQDRAAGGLTDTQYF.

This clonotype was detected many times. The chain carries TRBV3-1 and TRBJ2-2, with a tentative D call TRBD2 (6 bases). The CDR3 has 14 amino acids. The germline CDR1 and CDR2 sequences are LGHDT and YNNKEL (reference sequence). V was clipped by 1 base and J by 5 bases, with 8 bases between them. The CDR3 region is CASSQGAGTGELFF. For the CDR3, the DNA is TGTGCCAGCAGCCAAGGGGCGGGGACCGGGGAGCTGTTTTTT.

This clonotype was counted ten times or more. The CDR3 region is CASSPRGTGEDTGELFF. Here the CDR3 DNA reads TGTGCCAGCAGCCCTAGAGGGACAGGAGAGGACACCGGGGAGCTGTTTTTT. The chain employs TRBV7-9 and TRBJ2-2, with 8 bases lining up with TRBD1. Germline CDR1 SEHNR, CDR2 FQNEAQ (reference sequence). The J segment lost 3 bases and the V segment lost 5 bases, leaving 11 bases of the junction unmatched. This CDR3 has 17 amino acids.